This T cell receptor beta chain came from a study of tumor-infiltrating lymphocytes in primary liver carcinoma. Co-extraction of RNA and DNA was performed on roughly 20-34 mg of unsorted bulk tissue. A constant-region primer served to make TCR beta cDNA from 500 to 550 ng total RNA. Three-round nested multiplex PCR performed with slightly modified ARM-PCR produced the TCR beta libraries. A C-beta reverse primer was combined with TRBV1-TRBV30 forward primers in the first two PCR rounds, and each round had ten to eleven cycles. TCRdb ran MiXCR on the multiplex PCR reads and lists one entry per CDR3 protein. There are approximately 73,000 distinct CDR3 sequences in the sample; more than 60% occur only once, and roughly 26% lies in the top ten. Comment on this clonotype: Just one base apart from a much larger clone, this may be a read error.

With 6 bases clipped from V and 1 base from J, the junction kept 14 bases outside the gene matches. From germline, CDR1 is MDHEN and CDR2 SYDVKM. The CDR3 contains 17 residues. This sequence originates from a man aged 35 to 55 with primary liver carcinoma and hepatitis B virus infection. Input material: liver tumor tissue from sampling region 4. Subset indicated: tumor region T4, right-lateral pole. The chain is built from TRBV28 and TRBJ2-5; 7 nucleotides align to TRBD1. The CDR3 spells CASSRAGQVDPQETQYF. Here the CDR3 DNA reads TGTGCCAGCAGCCGGGCTGGACAGGTTGATCCCCAAGAGACCCAGTACTTC.